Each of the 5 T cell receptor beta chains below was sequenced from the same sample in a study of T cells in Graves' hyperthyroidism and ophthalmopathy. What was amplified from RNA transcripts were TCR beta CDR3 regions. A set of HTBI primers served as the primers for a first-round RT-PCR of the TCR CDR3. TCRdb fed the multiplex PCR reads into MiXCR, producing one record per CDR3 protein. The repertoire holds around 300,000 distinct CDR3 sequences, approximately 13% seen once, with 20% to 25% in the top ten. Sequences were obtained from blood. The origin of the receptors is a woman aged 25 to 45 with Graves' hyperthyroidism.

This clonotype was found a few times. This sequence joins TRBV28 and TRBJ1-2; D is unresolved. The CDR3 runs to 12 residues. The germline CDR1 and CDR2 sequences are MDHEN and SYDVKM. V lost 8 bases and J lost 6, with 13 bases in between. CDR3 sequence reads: CASGSRLNGYTF. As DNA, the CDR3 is TGTGCCAGCGGCTCCAGGCTAAATGGCTACACCTTC.

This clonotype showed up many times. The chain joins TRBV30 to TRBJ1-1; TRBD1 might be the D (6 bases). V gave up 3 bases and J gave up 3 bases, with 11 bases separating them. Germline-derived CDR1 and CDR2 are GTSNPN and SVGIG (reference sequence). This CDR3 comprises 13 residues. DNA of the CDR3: TGTGCCTGGAGAGGGGGGTTAGACACTGAAGCTTTCTTT. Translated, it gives CAWRGGLDTEAFF.

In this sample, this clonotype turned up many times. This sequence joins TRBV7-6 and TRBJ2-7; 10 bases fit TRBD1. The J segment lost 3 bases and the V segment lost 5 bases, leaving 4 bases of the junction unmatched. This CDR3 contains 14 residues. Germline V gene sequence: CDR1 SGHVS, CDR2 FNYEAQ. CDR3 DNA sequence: TGTGCCAGCAGCGGCTGGGACAGGGGCTACGAGCAGTACTTC. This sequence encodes CASSGWDRGYEQYF. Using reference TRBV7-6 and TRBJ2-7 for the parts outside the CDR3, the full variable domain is GAGVSQSPRYKVTKRGQDVALRCDPISGHVSLYWYRQALGQGPEFLTYFNYEAQQDKSGLPNDRFSAERPEGSISTLTIQRTEQRDSAMYRCASSGWDRGYEQYFGPGTRLTVT.

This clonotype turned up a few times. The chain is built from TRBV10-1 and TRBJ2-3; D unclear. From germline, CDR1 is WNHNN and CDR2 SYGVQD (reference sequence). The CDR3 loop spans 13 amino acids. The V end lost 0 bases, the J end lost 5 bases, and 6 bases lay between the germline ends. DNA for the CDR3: TGCGCCAGCAGTGAGTCGATGGGAGATACGCAGTATTTT. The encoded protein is CASSESMGDTQYF.

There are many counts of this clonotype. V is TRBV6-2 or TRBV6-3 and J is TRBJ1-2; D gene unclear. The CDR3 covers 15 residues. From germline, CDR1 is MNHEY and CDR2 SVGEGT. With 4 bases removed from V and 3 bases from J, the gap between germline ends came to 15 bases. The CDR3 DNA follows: TGTGCCAGCAGTTCCACCGGATGGCGCTACTATGGCTACACCTTC. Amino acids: CASSSTGWRYYGYTF.